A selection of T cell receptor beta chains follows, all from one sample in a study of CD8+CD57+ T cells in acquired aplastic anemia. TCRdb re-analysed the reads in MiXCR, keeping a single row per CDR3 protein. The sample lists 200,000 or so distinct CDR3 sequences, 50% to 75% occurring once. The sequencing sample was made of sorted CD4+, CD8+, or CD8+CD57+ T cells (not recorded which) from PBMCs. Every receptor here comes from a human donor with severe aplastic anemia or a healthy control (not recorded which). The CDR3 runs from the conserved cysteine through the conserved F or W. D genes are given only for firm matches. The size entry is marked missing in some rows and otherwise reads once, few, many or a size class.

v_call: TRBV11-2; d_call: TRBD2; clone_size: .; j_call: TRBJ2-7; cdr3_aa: CASSSQLAGVTYEQYF; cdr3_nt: TGTGCCAGCAGCTCCCAACTAGCGGGGGTAACCTACGAGCAGTACTTC
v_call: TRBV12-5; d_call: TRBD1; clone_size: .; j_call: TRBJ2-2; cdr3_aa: CASTRTGVGTGELFF; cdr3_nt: TGCGCCAGCACCAGGACAGGGGTTGGCACCGGGGAGCTGTTTTTT
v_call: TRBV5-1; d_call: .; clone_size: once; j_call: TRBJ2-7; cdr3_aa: CASSLAVLGRVYEQYF; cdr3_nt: TGCGCCAGCAGCTTGGCGGTTTTGGGACGCGTCTACGAGCAGTACTTC
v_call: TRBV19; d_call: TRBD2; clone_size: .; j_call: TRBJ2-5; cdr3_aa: CASRPGLAGAGTQYF; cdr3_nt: TGTGCCAGTCGTCCGGGGCTAGCGGGAGCGGGGACCCAGTACTTC
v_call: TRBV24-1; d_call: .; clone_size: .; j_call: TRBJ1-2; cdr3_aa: CATSDLLTSPREGYTF; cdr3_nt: TGTGCCACCAGTGATTTGCTGACCTCACCCAGGGAGGGCTACACCTTC
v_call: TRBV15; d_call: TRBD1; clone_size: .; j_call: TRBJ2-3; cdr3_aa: CATSRDTGGADTRYF; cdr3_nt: TGTGCCACCAGCAGAGACACAGGGGGCGCTGATACGCGGTATTTT
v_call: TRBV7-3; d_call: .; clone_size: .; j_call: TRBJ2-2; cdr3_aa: CASSSKTKSFTGELFF; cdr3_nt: TGTGCCAGCAGCTCAAAAACCAAGAGTTTCACCGGGGAGCTGTTTTTT
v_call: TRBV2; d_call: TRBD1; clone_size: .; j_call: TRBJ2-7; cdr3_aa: CASRVSGQGSEQYF; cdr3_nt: TGTGCCAGCAGGGTCTCGGGACAGGGAAGTGAGCAGTACTTC
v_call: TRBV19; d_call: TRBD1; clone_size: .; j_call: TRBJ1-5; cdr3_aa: CASSGGQGDNQPQHF; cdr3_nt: TGTGCCAGTAGTGGGGGGCAGGGGGACAATCAGCCCCAGCATTTT
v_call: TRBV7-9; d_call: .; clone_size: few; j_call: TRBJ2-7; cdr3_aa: CASSLSSLGHSPYEQYF; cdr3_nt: TGTGCCAGCAGCTTAAGTTCTCTGGGTCACTCACCCTACGAGCAGTACTTC
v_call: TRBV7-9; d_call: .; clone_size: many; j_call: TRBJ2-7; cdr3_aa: CASSLAGSYEQYF; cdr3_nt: TGTGCCAGCAGCTTAGCGGGGTCCTACGAGCAGTACTTC
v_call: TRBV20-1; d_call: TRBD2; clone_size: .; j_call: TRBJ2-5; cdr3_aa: CSAGGTSGSWETQYF; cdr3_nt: TGCAGTGCTGGAGGGACTAGCGGGAGTTGGGAGACCCAGTACTTC
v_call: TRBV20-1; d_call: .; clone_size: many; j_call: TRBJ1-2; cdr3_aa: CSARAGQGTQGYTF; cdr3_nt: TGCAGTGCTAGAGCCGGTCAGGGGACACAGGGCTACACCTTC
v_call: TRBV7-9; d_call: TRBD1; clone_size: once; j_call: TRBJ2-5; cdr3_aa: CASSQRTGKETQYF; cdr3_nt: TGTGCCAGCAGCCAGAGGACAGGGAAAGAGACCCAGTACTTC
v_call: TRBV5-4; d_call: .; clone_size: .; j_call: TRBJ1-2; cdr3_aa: CASSSDAIVGYGYTF; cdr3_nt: TGTGCCAGCAGCTCGGATGCTATCGTGGGGTATGGCTACACCTTC
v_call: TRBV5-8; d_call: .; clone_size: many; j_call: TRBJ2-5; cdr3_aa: CASSPEGAGLTETQYF; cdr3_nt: TGTGCCAGCAGCCCGGAGGGGGCGGGGTTGACGGAGACCCAGTACTTC